This TCR beta chain was sequenced in a study of blood T cell repertoires in COVID-19. At the level of the study: There were acute and convalescent COVID-19 samples, and they came from the United States, Italy and Spain.

With 9 bases clipped from V and 3 bases from J, the junction kept 18 bases outside the gene matches. This CDR3 spans 17 amino acids. CDR1 and CDR2 from the germline V gene are LNHDA and SQIVND (reference sequence). Repertoires were generated with immunoSEQ multiplex PCR, while TCRdb's copy carries only in-frame clones and drops some. The sample contains 95,000 to 150,000 clones, around four fifths of which appear only once. Source material: peripheral blood. The clonotype comes from a human donor in a cohort sampled during active COVID-19. The rearrangement joins TRBV19 to TRBJ2-7; 9 nucleotides agree with TRBD1. CDR3 in amino acids: CARQPTPTPGQGYEQYF. The CDR3 nucleotides are TGTGCCAGACAACCAACCCCGACCCCGGGACAGGGCTACGAGCAGTACTTC.